This entry is about one TCR beta chain. This CDR3 is built from 16 residues. CDR1 KGHSH and CDR2 LQKENI come from the germline V gene. The V and J ends lost 3 bases and 6 bases, in that order; junction bases with no gene match: 10. This record comes from a study of blood T cell repertoires in COVID-19. Participants came from fewer than 25 US areas, aged about 18 to 95 years. In assigning cohorts, the study relied on participant-reported clinical history. Exposed study participants had met a COVID-19 case within 2 weeks before entry. Sequenced by immunoSEQ multiplex PCR; TCRdb stores in-frame clones only, minus some. The sample yields roughly 250,000 clones, about 83% seen once.

This TCR came from a woman aged 40 to 55 who had been exposed to COVID-19. Specimen: PBMCs or T cells enriched from blood (not recorded which). This chain connects TRBV18 to TRBJ2-1; TRBD1 agrees at 8 bases. The CDR3 here is CASSPVGQVGSNEQFF. In DNA form, the CDR3 reads TGTGCCAGCTCACCCGTGGGACAGGTTGGAAGCAATGAGCAGTTCTTC.